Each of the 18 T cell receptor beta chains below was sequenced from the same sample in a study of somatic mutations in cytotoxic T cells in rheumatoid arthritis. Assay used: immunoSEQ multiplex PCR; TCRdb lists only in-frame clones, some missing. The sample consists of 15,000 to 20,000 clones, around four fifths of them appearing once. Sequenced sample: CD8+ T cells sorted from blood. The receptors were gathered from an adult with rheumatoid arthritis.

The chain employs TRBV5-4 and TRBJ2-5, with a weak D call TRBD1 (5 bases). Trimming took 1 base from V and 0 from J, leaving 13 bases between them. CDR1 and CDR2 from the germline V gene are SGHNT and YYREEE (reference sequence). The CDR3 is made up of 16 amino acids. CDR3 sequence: CASSLFGGADQETQYF. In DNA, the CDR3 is TGTGCCAGCAGCTTGTTCGGTGGGGCAGACCAAGAGACCCAGTACTTC.

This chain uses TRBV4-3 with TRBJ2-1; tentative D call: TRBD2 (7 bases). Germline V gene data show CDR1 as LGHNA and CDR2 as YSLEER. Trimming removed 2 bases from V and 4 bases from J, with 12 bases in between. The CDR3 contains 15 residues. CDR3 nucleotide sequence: TGCGCCAGCAGCCAATACCGGGGGGCATACAATGAGCAGTTCTTC. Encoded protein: CASSQYRGAYNEQFF.

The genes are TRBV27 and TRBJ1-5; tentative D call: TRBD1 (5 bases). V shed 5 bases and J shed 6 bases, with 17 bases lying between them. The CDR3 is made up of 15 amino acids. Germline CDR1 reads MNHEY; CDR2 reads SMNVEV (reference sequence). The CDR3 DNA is TGTGCCAGCAGTGCTGTGTGGGGGGGTAGTCAGCCCCAGCATTTT. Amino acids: CASSAVWGGSQPQHF.

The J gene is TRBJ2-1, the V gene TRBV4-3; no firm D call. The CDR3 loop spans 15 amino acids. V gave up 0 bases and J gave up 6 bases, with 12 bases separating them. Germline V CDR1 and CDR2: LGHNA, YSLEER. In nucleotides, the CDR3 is TGCGCCAGCAGCCAAGACCTCGGCACAGCCAATGAGCAGTTCTTC. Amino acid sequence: CASSQDLGTANEQFF.

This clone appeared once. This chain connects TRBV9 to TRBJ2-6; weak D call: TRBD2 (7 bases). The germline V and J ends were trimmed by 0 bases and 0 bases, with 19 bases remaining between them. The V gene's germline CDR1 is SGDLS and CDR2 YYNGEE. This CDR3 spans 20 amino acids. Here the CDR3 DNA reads TGTGCCAGCAGCGTAGAGGGGGGCGGGGGAAGGGTCTCTGGGGCCAACGTCCTGACTTTC. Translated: CASSVEGGGGRVSGANVLTF.

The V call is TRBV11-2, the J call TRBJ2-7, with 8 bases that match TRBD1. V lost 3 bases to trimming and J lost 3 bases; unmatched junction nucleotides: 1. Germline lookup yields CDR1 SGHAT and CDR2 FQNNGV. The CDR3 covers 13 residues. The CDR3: CASSLGQDYEQYF. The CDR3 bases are TGTGCCAGCAGCTTGGGACAGGACTACGAGCAGTACTTC.

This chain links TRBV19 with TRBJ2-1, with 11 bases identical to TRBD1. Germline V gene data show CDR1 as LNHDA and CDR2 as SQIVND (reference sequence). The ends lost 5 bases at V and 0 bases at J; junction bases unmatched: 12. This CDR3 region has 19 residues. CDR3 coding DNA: TGTGCCAGTAGTGGAGCCGGGGACAGGGGGTTGGGCTCCTACAATGAGCAGTTCTTC. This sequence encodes CASSGAGDRGLGSYNEQFF. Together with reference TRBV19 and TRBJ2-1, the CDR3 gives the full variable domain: DGGITQSPKYLFRKEGQNVTLSCEQNLNHDAMYWYRQDPGQGLRLIYYSQIVNDFQKGDIAEGYSVSREKKESFPLTVTSAQKNPTAFYLCASSGAGDRGLGSYNEQFFGPGTRLTVL.

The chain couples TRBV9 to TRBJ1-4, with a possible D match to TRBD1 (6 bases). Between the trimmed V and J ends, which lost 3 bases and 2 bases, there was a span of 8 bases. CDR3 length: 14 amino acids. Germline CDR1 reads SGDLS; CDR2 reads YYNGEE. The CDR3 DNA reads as TGTGCCAGCAGCGACAGGGCTACTAATGAAAAACTGTTTTTT. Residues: CASSDRATNEKLFF.

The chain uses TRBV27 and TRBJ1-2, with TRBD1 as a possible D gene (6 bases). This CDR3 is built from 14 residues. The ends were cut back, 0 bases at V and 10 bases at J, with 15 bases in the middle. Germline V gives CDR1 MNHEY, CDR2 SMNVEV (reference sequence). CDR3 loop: CASSLSEGGNVYTF. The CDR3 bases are TGTGCCAGCAGTTTATCTGAGGGGGGGAATGTCTACACCTTC.

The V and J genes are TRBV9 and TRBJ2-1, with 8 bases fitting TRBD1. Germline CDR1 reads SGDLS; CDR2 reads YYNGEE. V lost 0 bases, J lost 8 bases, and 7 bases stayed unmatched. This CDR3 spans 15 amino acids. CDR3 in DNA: TGTGCCAGCAGCGTAGCGAGTACAGGGGGTTATGAGCAGTTCTTC. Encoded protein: CASSVASTGGYEQFF. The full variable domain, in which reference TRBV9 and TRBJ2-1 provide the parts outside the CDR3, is DSGVTQTPKHLITATGQRVTLRCSPRSGDLSVYWYQQSLDQGLQFLIQYYNGEERAKGNILERFSAQQFPDLHSELNLSSLELGDSALYFCASSVASTGGYEQFFGPGTRLTVL.

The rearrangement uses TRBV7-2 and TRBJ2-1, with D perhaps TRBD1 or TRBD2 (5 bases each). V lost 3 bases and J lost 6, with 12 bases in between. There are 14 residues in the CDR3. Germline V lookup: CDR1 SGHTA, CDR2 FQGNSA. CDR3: CASSLWGWGNEQFF. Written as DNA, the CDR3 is TGTGCCAGCAGCTTGTGGGGGTGGGGCAATGAGCAGTTCTTC.

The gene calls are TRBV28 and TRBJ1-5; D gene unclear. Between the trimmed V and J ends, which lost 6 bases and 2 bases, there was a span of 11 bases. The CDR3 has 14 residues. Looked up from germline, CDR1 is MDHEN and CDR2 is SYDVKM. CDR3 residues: CASRRIMGNQPQHF. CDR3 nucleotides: TGTGCCAGCAGACGAATTATGGGCAATCAGCCCCAGCATTTT.

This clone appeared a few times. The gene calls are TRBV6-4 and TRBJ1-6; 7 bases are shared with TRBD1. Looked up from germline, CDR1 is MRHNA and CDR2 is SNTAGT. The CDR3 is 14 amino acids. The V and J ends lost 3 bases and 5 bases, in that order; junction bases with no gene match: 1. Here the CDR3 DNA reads TGTGCCAGCAGTGATACAGGGGATAATTCACCCCTCCACTTT. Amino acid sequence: CASSDTGDNSPLHF.

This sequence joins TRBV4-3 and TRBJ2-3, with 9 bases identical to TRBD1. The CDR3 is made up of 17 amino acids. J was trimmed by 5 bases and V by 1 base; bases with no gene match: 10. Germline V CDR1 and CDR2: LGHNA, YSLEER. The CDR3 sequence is CASSQVTGQGLGDTQYF. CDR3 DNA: TGCGCCAGCAGCCAAGTGACGGGACAGGGCCTAGGAGATACGCAGTATTTT.

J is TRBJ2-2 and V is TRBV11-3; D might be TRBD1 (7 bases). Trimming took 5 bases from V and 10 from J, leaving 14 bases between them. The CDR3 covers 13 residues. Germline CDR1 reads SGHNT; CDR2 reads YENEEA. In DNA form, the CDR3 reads TGTGCCAGCAGCCTCAGGGGGGAGGAGGAGCTGTTTTTT. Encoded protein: CASSLRGEEELFF.

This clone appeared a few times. The DNA of the CDR3 is TGTGCCAGCAGCATAACAGGGGAGGACTATGGCTACACCTTC. It encodes CASSITGEDYGYTF. The V and J genes are TRBV5-4 and TRBJ1-2, with 7 bases lining up with TRBD1. The V segment lost 4 bases and the J segment 3 bases; nucleotides outside the gene matches: 6. The germline gives CDR1 SGHNT, CDR2 YYREEE (reference sequence). There are 14 residues in the CDR3. The full variable domain, in which reference TRBV5-4 and TRBJ1-2 provide the parts outside the CDR3, is ETGVTQSPTHLIKTRGQQVTLRCSSQSGHNTVSWYQQALGQGPQFIFQYYREEENGRGNFPPRFSGLQFPNYSSELNVNALELDDSALYLCASSITGEDYGYTFGSGTRLTVV.

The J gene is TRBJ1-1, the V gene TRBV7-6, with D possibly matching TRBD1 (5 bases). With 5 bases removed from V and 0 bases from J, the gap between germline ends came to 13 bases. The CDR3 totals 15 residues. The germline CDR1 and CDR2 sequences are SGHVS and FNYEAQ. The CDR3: CASSPGHNMNTEAFF. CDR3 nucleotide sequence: TGTGCCAGCAGCCCTGGACATAATATGAACACTGAAGCTTTCTTT.

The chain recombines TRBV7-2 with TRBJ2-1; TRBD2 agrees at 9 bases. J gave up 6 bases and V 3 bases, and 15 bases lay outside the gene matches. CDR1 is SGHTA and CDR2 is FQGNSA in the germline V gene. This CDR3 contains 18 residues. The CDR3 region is CASSFTPFAGGVSNEQFF. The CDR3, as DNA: TGTGCCAGCAGCTTTACCCCCTTTGCGGGAGGGGTCAGCAATGAGCAGTTCTTC.